The subject of this entry is one T cell receptor (beta chain). Its cognate antigen is unknown. This may be a read error: a much more frequent sequence differs by one nucleotide. The data derive from a study of blood T cells in healthy people across ages. Notes on the study in general: Long-lived and aged donors differed, with more naive CD4+ cells and higher diversity in the long-lived.

A sample-barcoded 5' primer and a J-beta primer mix were used in a second PCR of roughly 7 to 11 cycles. Via MiXCR, TCRdb re-called the 5' RACE reads, giving one row per CDR3 protein. The table records 650,000 to 800,000 distinct CDR3 sequences, around 43% of them present only once. Germline lookup yields CDR1 SEHNR and CDR2 FQNEAQ (reference sequence). V lost 5 bases and J 6 bases, leaving 20 bases between the germline ends. The CDR3 has 15 residues. The material sequenced was blood. The clonotype was recovered from a man aged 55 to 70 in good health. V is TRBV7-9 and J is TRBJ2-7; D tentatively fits TRBD1 or TRBD2 (6 bases each). The CDR3 nucleotides are TGTGCCAGCAGCGAACTGGAGGGGACACCCTGCGAGCAGTACTTC. Its protein product is CASSELEGTPCEQYF.